The source of this T cell receptor (beta chain) is a study of siplizumab effects on memory and regulatory T cells. Study-wide results and caveats: Naive T cells were seemingly more diverse than memory cells, and major contributions to the alloresponse seemed to be made by them. An assignable naive or memory phenotype was lacking in roughly 80-96% of proliferating CD4+ or CD8+ clones. Treg origin accounted for an average of nearly 70% of mappable alloreactive CD4+ clones with siplizumab and over 25% in controls.

As concerns this clone: The antigen is not known.

The CDR3 is 15 amino acids. Trimming took off 2 bases at V and 5 bases at J, with 16 bases between the two ends. CDR1 and CDR2 from the germline V gene are SGHRS and YFSETQ. Sequencing used immunoSEQ multiplex PCR; TCRdb keeps in-frame clones, though not all of them. The sample includes under 85,000 clones, about 90% seen only once; the top ten take 1.7%. The sequenced sample was Tregs sorted from blood. The rearrangement uses TRBV5-1 and TRBJ2-5, with D possibly being TRBD1 or TRBD2 (6 bases each). This clonotype was obtained from a human donor in good health. The CDR3 nucleotides are TGCGCCAGCAGCTTTGACGGGGGCGTCTGGGAGACCCAGTACTTC. It codes for CASSFDGGVWETQYF. The whole variable domain, remainder taken from reference TRBV5-1 and TRBJ2-5, is KAGVTQTPRYLIKTRGQQVTLSCSPISGHRSVSWYQQTPGQGLQFLFEYFSETQRNKGNFPGRFSGRQFSNSRSEMNVSTLELGDSALYLCASSFDGGVWETQYFGPGTRLLVL.